The rows below give T cell receptor beta chains drawn from one sample of a study of shared clonotypes between healthy human individuals. TCRdb keeps only in-frame clones here, not all; method: immunoSEQ multiplex PCR. The table records approximately 840,000 clones, about 97% of them present only once. The sequenced material came from naive CD8+ T cells sorted from blood. The receptors shown here come from a man aged 30-40 years in good health. The CDR3 runs from the conserved cysteine through the conserved F or W. A D gene is named only where the DNA matches it firmly. Clone size is not always given. Where it is, it says once, few, many or a class for expanded clones.

cdr3_length j_call d_call clone_size v_call cdr3_aa cdr3_nt
13 TRBJ2-1 . . TRBV29-1 CSAEQSSYNEQFF TGCAGCGCCGAACAAAGCTCCTACAATGAGCAGTTCTTC
13 TRBJ2-5 . . TRBV29-1 CSVGAENSETQYF TGCAGCGTTGGGGCGGAGAACAGCGAGACCCAGTACTTC
16 TRBJ1-2 TRBD1 . TRBV6-1 CASSEIEQGVPYGYTF TGTGCCAGCAGTGAAATCGAGCAGGGGGTCCCCTATGGCTACACCTTC
16 TRBJ2-1 TRBD2 . TRBV19 CASSKEGSGIYNEQFF TGTGCCAGTAGTAAGGAGGGTAGCGGGATTTACAATGAGCAGTTCTTC
14 TRBJ1-2 . . TRBV5-1 CASSPAGFDYGYTF TGCGCCAGCAGCCCCGCGGGGTTTGACTATGGCTACACCTTC
14 TRBJ2-1 TRBD1 . TRBV5-1 CASSLNRGSNEQFF TGCGCCAGCAGCTTAAACAGGGGGTCCAATGAGCAGTTCTTC
13 TRBJ2-7 TRBD1 . TRBV27 CASSPDRGGEQYF TGTGCCAGCAGTCCGGACAGGGGTGGCGAGCAGTACTTC
13 TRBJ2-7 . . TRBV2 CASSGGNSYEQYF TGTGCCAGCAGCGGGGGTAACTCCTACGAGCAGTACTTC
13 TRBJ1-3 . . TRBV28 CASKVDSGNTIYF TGTGCCAGCAAAGTAGACTCTGGAAACACCATATATTTT
12 TRBJ2-1 . few TRBV2 CASIPTRNEQFF TGTGCCAGCATCCCCACCAGGAATGAGCAGTTCTTC
13 TRBJ2-7 . . TRBV7-6 CASSSIAEYEQYF TGTGCCAGCAGCTCGATCGCGGAATACGAGCAGTACTTC
14 TRBJ2-7 . once TRBV11-2 CASSRGRVAYEQYF TGTGCCAGCAGCCGGGGGCGGGTTGCCTACGAGCAGTACTTC
19 TRBJ2-3 TRBD2 once TRBV7-9 CASSLDGTSGRASTDTQYF TGTGCCAGCAGCTTAGACGGGACTAGCGGGAGGGCTAGCACAGATACGCAGTATTTT
14 TRBJ2-7 TRBD2 . TRBV28 CASSFAGGPYEQYF TGTGCCAGCAGTTTTGCGGGAGGCCCCTACGAGCAGTACTTC
17 TRBJ1-2 TRBD1 . TRBV16 CASSPTTLGQGTYGYTF TGTGCCAGCAGCCCCACCACATTGGGACAGGGGACCTATGGCTACACCTTC
19 TRBJ2-1 TRBD2 . TRBV13 CASSPGTSGVSSSYNEQFF TGTGCCAGCAGCCCCGGGACTAGCGGGGTTAGTAGCTCCTACAATGAGCAGTTCTTC